These 21 T cell receptor beta chains share one sample of origin, sequenced in a study of T-cell reconstitution after alpha-beta-depleted transplantation in children. Library preparation (for TCRbeta) was performed with unique molecular identifiers. TCRdb called the PCR reads again in MiXCR, with one record for every CDR3 protein. This sample yields tens of thousands of distinct CDR3 sequences, of which under 8% are seen a single time; about 7% belongs to the top ten. The sample was PBMCs, mostly from graft donor cells, taken 180 days after TCRalphabeta/CD19-depleted stem cell transplant. The receptors here all came from a male patient younger than 18 who had a stem cell transplant for acute myeloid leukemia, so the T cells may come from the graft donor.

This clonotype showed up many times. V and J are TRBV7-2 and TRBJ1-2; unclear D gene. Germline lookup yields CDR1 SGHTA and CDR2 FQGNSA. The length of the CDR3 is 16 residues. V lost 4 bases to trimming and J lost 2 bases, with 17 bases between them. CDR3 in amino acids: CASSSMLLVSNYGYTF. For the CDR3, the DNA is TGTGCCAGCAGCTCAATGTTGTTGGTCAGCAACTATGGCTACACCTTC. The full variable domain, with the rest looked up from reference TRBV7-2 and TRBJ1-2, is GAGVSQSPSNKVTEKGKDVELRCDPISGHTALYWYRQSLGQGLEFLIYFQGNSAPDKSGLPSDRFSAERTGGSVSTLTIQRTQQEDSAVYLCASSSMLLVSNYGYTFGSGTRLTVV.

Ten or more counts support this clonotype. The gene calls are TRBV5-1 and TRBJ1-5, with no clear D. The CDR3 spans 13 residues. The V end lost 1 base, the J end lost 6 bases, and 8 bases lay between the germline ends. Germline loops: CDR1 SGHRS, CDR2 YFSETQ. CDR3 coding DNA: TGCGCCAGCAGCTTGTTGGGTGGTCAGCCCCAGCATTTT. This gives the protein CASSLLGGQPQHF.

Many counts were recorded for this clonotype. V is TRBV10-3 and J is TRBJ2-7, with 10 bases aligning to TRBD2. V shed 5 bases, J shed 1 base, and the junction held 5 bases outside the gene matches. The CDR3 covers 15 residues. Germline assignment: CDR1 ENHRY and CDR2 SYGVKD. The CDR3 spells CAISRTSGPSYEQYF. The CDR3 DNA follows: TGTGCCATCAGTCGGACTAGCGGACCTTCCTACGAGCAGTACTTC.

Regarding this clonotype: Its ends do not fully match the called genes, so a read error is possible. The V and J genes are TRBV27 and TRBJ1-1, with unresolved D. Germline V lookup: CDR1 MNHEY, CDR2 SMNVEV (reference sequence). This CDR3 is 14 amino acids long. This chain's CDR3 is CTSSSPNWDTEAFF. The CDR3 bases are TGCACCAGCAGTTCGCCTAACTGGGACACTGAAGCTTTCTTT.

The table lists this clonotype with many counts. The gene calls are TRBV3-1 and TRBJ2-2, with D possibly called TRBD1 or TRBD2 (5 bases each). This CDR3 is 14 amino acids long. From germline, CDR1 is LGHDT and CDR2 YNNKEL (reference sequence). Trimming cost V 5 bases and J 1 base, with 8 bases left between them. This CDR3 reads CASSGDQNTGELFF. The CDR3 bases are TGTGCCAGCAGCGGGGACCAGAACACCGGGGAGCTGTTTTTT.

By sample share, this clonotype is medium-sized. The chain is built from TRBV6-5 and TRBJ2-4; 7 positions match TRBD1. CDR3 length: 17 amino acids. Germline loops: CDR1 MNHEY, CDR2 SVGAGI. Trimming at V came to 6 bases and at J to 0 bases, leaving 11 bases not matched to a gene. CDR3 nucleotides: TGTGCCAGCAGGAGACAGGGCTCTCGGGTAGCCAAAAACATTCAGTACTTC. The encoded protein is CASRRQGSRVAKNIQYF.

This clonotype was picked up many times. The chain joins TRBV20-1 to TRBJ2-2; D call uncertain. V lost 1 base and J 4 bases, leaving 7 bases between the germline ends. From germline, CDR1 is DFQATT and CDR2 SNEGSKA (reference sequence). The CDR3 loop spans 13 amino acids. CDR3 loop: CSARVSITGELFF. The CDR3 nucleotides read TGCAGTGCTAGAGTTAGTATCACCGGGGAGCTGTTTTTT.

This clonotype has ten or more counts. The rearrangement uses TRBV25-1 and TRBJ1-4, with 7 bases aligning to TRBD1. Germline lookup yields CDR1 MGHDK and CDR2 SYGVNS. The CDR3 consists of 15 residues. Trimming took 3 bases from V and 4 from J; bases not matched to a gene: 5. CDR3 coding DNA: TGTGCCAGCAGTGACCCGGGACAGATTAATGAAAAACTGTTTTTT. Translation: CASSDPGQINEKLFF. Full variable domain (rest looked up from reference TRBV25-1 and TRBJ1-4): EADIYQTPRYLVIGTGKKITLECSQTMGHDKMYWYQQDPGMELHLIHYSYGVNSTEKGDLSSESTVSRIRTEHFPLTLESARPSHTSQYLCASSDPGQINEKLFFGSGTQLSVL.

This clonotype came up many times. A read error may produce the germline difference seen at one junction end. CDR3 nucleotide sequence: TGTGCTAGCAGCTTAGGAGGTCCGGATACGCAGTATTTT. Amino acids: CASSLGGPDTQYF. The J gene is TRBJ2-3, the V gene TRBV7-7; possibly TRBD2 for D (5 bases). The CDR3 covers 13 residues. Germline loops: CDR1 SSHAT, CDR2 FNYEAQ (reference sequence).

This clonotype showed up many times. This chain joins TRBV28 and TRBJ1-6, with D unresolved. Between the trimmed V and J ends, which lost 1 base and 9 bases, there was a span of 4 bases. There are 12 residues in the CDR3. Germline CDR1 MDHEN, CDR2 SYDVKM. In nucleotides, the CDR3 is TGTGCCAGCAGTTTATTTCCTTCACCCCTCCACTTT. As protein: CASSLFPSPLHF.

Ten or more counts support this clonotype. The chain combines TRBV10-3 with TRBJ2-1; D is undetermined. V lost 4 bases and J 5 bases, leaving 3 bases between the germline ends. The CDR3 is 11 amino acids. Germline assignment: CDR1 ENHRY and CDR2 SYGVKD. The CDR3 here is CAISVNNEQFF. The CDR3 nucleotides read TGTGCCATCAGTGTTAACAATGAGCAGTTCTTC.

This clonotype was seen at least ten times. The chain combines TRBV18 with TRBJ2-2; D is perhaps TRBD2 (5 bases). CDR1 and CDR2 (germline): KGHSH, LQKENI. Trimming removed 4 bases at V and 0 bases at J, with 12 bases between. The CDR3 loop spans 16 amino acids. The CDR3 loop is CASSLQRLPNTGELFF. The CDR3 region has the DNA TGTGCCAGCTCACTGCAGCGGTTACCGAACACCGGGGAGCTGTTTTTT.

This clonotype showed up many times. V gene TRBV4-2 combines with J gene TRBJ1-1, with 10 bases lining up with TRBD1. The CDR3 contains 17 residues. Germline CDR1 reads LGHNA; CDR2 reads YNFKEQ. The ends lost 4 bases at V and 3 bases at J; junction bases unmatched: 11. DNA for the CDR3: TGTGCCAGCAGCCCTCGCGGGGGACAGGGGAGAGACACTGAAGCTTTCTTT. This codes for CASSPRGGQGRDTEAFF.

The genes are TRBV5-4 and TRBJ1-5, with no clear D. Per germline, CDR1 SGHNT and CDR2 YYREEE (reference sequence). With 2 bases removed from V and 2 bases from J, the gap between germline ends came to 11 bases. The CDR3 runs to 15 residues. This CDR3 reads CASSFGPFCNQPQHF. CDR3 DNA sequence: TGTGCCAGCAGCTTCGGGCCCTTCTGCAATCAGCCCCAGCATTTT.

This clonotype appeared many times. V gene TRBV20-1 combines with J gene TRBJ2-7, with a weak D call TRBD2 (6 bases). The germline V and J ends were trimmed by 6 bases and 2 bases, with 17 bases remaining between them. This CDR3 has 14 residues. Germline CDR1 and CDR2: DFQATT and SNEGSKA (reference sequence). The DNA of the CDR3 is TGCAGTGCCAAGGACCTCGGGGGTGCCTACGAGCAGTACTTC. Its translation: CSAKDLGGAYEQYF.

At least ten counts were recorded for this clonotype. This chain connects TRBV6-5 to TRBJ2-2; 8 nucleotides agree with TRBD2. J gave up 5 bases and V 5 bases, and 7 bases lay outside the gene matches. In germline, CDR1 is MNHEY, CDR2 SVGAGI. This CDR3 has 15 residues. The CDR3: CASSTGTRCTGELFF. CDR3 in DNA: TGTGCCAGCAGTACCGGGACTAGGTGTACCGGGGAGCTGTTTTTT.

J is TRBJ2-7 and V is TRBV1; TRBD2, as called in the table, went unchecked against the DNA. TRBV1 is a documented pseudogene. This CDR3 has 14 amino acids. CDR3: CTSWGLAGAYEQYF. In nucleotides, the CDR3 is TGCACCAGCTGGGGACTAGCGGGAGCCTACGAGCAGTACTTC.

This clonotype has ten or more counts. This chain uses TRBV9 with TRBJ2-1, with D tentatively TRBD2 (6 bases). The V and J ends lost 4 bases and 0 bases respectively, with 14 bases between them. This CDR3 has 16 amino acids. The germline V gene has CDR1 SGDLS and CDR2 YYNGEE. The CDR3, as DNA: TGTGCCAGCAGCCCCCAACGGGGAGGCTCCTACAATGAGCAGTTCTTC. Protein product: CASSPQRGGSYNEQFF.

This clonotype was observed many times. The chain combines TRBV2 with TRBJ2-7, with 9 nucleotides matching TRBD1. J was trimmed by 3 bases and V by 4 bases; bases with no gene match: 4. From germline, CDR1 is SNHLY and CDR2 FYNNEI. The CDR3 is 14 amino acids. The CDR3 bases are TGTGCCAGCAGTGGGGGGACAGGGAACTACGAGCAGTACTTC. Translated: CASSGGTGNYEQYF.

This clonotype was picked up many times. V and J are TRBV19 and TRBJ1-2; D is possibly TRBD1 (5 bases). Germline-derived CDR1 and CDR2 are LNHDA and SQIVND (reference sequence). The V and J ends lost 2 bases and 2 bases respectively, with 18 bases between them. This CDR3 contains 17 residues. DNA of the CDR3: TGTGCCAGTAGTATATCAAGAGGGGACTTACTGAACTATGGCTACACCTTC. Amino acid sequence: CASSISRGDLLNYGYTF.

This clonotype has a count of ten or more. The rearrangement links TRBV6-4 to TRBJ2-3, with 9 bases identical to TRBD2. The CDR3 spans 21 residues. The V gene end was trimmed by 5 bases and the J gene end by 1 base; junction bases not matched to a gene: 22. Germline assignment: CDR1 MRHNA and CDR2 SNTAGT. CDR3 nucleotide sequence: TGTGCCAGCAGTCGGATCGGGGCGGGAGGGCCCCCGGCTGTGGGCACAGATACGCAGTATTTT. Its translation: CASSRIGAGGPPAVGTDTQYF.